Listed below are T cell receptor beta chains from one sample, sequenced in a study of ipilimumab plus nivolumab after autologous stem cell transplantation. Sequenced by immunoSEQ multiplex PCR; TCRdb stores in-frame clones only, minus some. The table records approximately 80,000 clones, over 80% of them present only once. The sample consisted of PBMCs, taken in a trial of ipilimumab plus nivolumab as post-transplant consolidation. The receptors here all came from a male donor with diffuse large B-cell lymphoma. The CDR3 runs from the conserved cysteine through the conserved F or W. A D gene is named only where the DNA matches it firmly. Clone size is given for some rows only: seen once, a few or many times, or a class if the clone is expanded.

len	v_gene	d_gene	abundance	j_gene	CDR3nt	CDR3aa
15	TRBV7-2	TRBD2	NA	TRBJ2-1	TGTGCCAGCAGCGCTGCGGGGGAGGTCTACAATGAGCAGTTCTTC	CASSAAGEVYNEQFF
18	TRBV7-7	NA	NA	TRBJ2-6	TGTGCCAGCAGCCGATATATTAAGTGCCAAAGTCGGGCCAACGTCCTGACTTTC	CASSRYIKCQSRANVLTF
15	TRBV19	TRBD1	once	TRBJ1-2	TGTGCCAGTAGCCGCGGACAGGGCCCCACTTATGGCTACACCTTC	CASSRGQGPTYGYTF
14	TRBV7-2	NA	NA	TRBJ1-2	TGTGCCAGCAGCCCCACGCGGGGGGCGCTCGGCTACACCTTC	CASSPTRGALGYTF
14	TRBV7-2	NA	NA	TRBJ2-7	TGTGCCAGCAGCACCCGGCGAGCGGGCAACGAGCAGTACTTC	CASSTRRAGNEQYF
13	TRBV19	NA	NA	TRBJ1-5	TGTGCCAGTAGTATCGGTGGAGATCAGCCCCAGCATTTT	CASSIGGDQPQHF
14	TRBV19	NA	NA	TRBJ2-7	TGTGCCAGTATCGACAGGCGCCCGCCCTACGAGCAGTACTTC	CASIDRRPPYEQYF
15	TRBV6-5	NA	once	TRBJ1-1	TGTGCCAGCGGACTAGCGGCCCGAGGGAACACTGAAGCTTTCTTT	CASGLAARGNTEAFF
15	TRBV6-1	NA	NA	TRBJ2-1	TGTGCCAGCAGTGTAAGACAGCCGACCTACAATGAGCAGTTCTTC	CASSVRQPTYNEQFF
14	TRBV2	NA	NA	TRBJ1-2	TGTGCCAGCAGTGTAGGCAGGGGAAGTTATGGCTACACCTTC	CASSVGRGSYGYTF
17	TRBV9	NA	NA	TRBJ1-1	TGTGCCAGCAGCGTAGAGGGCGAGATCGGCCGAGGGGCTGAAGCTTTCTTT	CASSVEGEIGRGAEAFF
15	TRBV9	TRBD1	once	TRBJ1-4	TGTGCCAGCAGCGGACAGGGTGCAACTAATGAAAAACTGTTTTTT	CASSGQGATNEKLFF
19	TRBV11-2	TRBD2	NA	TRBJ2-2	TGTGCCAGCAGCCCCGTGCGGCTAGCGGGGGGGCCACGGACCGGGGAGCTGTTTTTT	CASSPVRLAGGPRTGELFF
13	TRBV14	TRBD1	NA	TRBJ2-7	TGTGCCAGCAGCCGGACGACAGGGCTCGAGCAGTACTTC	CASSRTTGLEQYF
15	TRBV11-2	NA	NA	TRBJ1-6	TGTGCCAGCAGCTTAGACAGGGTAGATAACGCACCCCTCCACTTT	CASSLDRVDNAPLHF
14	TRBV11-2	TRBD2	NA	TRBJ2-7	TGTGCCAGCAGCTTAGTAGTTAGCGGGGTCGAGCAGTACTTC	CASSLVVSGVEQYF
14	TRBV5-1	NA	NA	TRBJ1-1	TGCGCCAGCAGCTTGGCCCCGGGGACCACTGAAGCTTTCTTT	CASSLAPGTTEAFF
14	TRBV6-5	NA	few	TRBJ1-3	TGTGCCAGCAGTTACGGCGTCTCTGGAAACACCATATATTTT	CASSYGVSGNTIYF
19	TRBV4-1	NA	NA	TRBJ1-5	TGCGCCAGCAGCCAAGATGACTTTAGGGTGGGCAGAGGCAATCAGCCCCAGCATTTT	CASSQDDFRVGRGNQPQHF
13	TRBV5-1	NA	NA	TRBJ2-3	TGCGCCAGCAGCTCCTCGACTTCAGATACGCAGTATTTT	CASSSSTSDTQYF
13	TRBV6-1	NA	NA	TRBJ1-1	TGTGCCAGCAGTGAAGGCCCTAATCTACCAAGTTTATTT	CASSEGPNLPSLF
14	TRBV5-8	NA	NA	TRBJ2-5	TGTGCCAGCAGCCCGGGGAACGTGGGGGAGACCCAGTACTTC	CASSPGNVGETQYF
15	TRBV7-8	NA	NA	TRBJ2-7	TGTGCCAGCATCCCGGGCTCCGGGGGCTCCTACGAGCAGTACTTC	CASIPGSGGSYEQYF
14	TRBV30	NA	once	TRBJ1-2	TGTGCCTGGAGTCTCAAAGGGACGGTGGATGGCTACACCTTC	CAWSLKGTVDGYTF
18	TRBV5-1	TRBD1	NA	TRBJ2-5	TGCGCCAGCAGCTTGGGTCGGACAGGGATGTCAGGGCAAGAGACCCAGTACTTC	CASSLGRTGMSGQETQYF
14	TRBV10-1	NA	once	TRBJ2-7	TGCGCCAGCAGTGACGGGGGCACCCTCCACGAGCAGTACTTC	CASSDGGTLHEQYF
15	TRBV5-5	NA	NA	TRBJ2-3	TGTGCCAGCAGCTCACAACAGGGTAGCACAGATACGCAGTATTTT	CASSSQQGSTDTQYF
11	TRBV12-5	NA	NA	TRBJ2-7	TGTGCTAGTGGGGTATCCTACGAGCAGTACTTC	CASGVSYEQYF
13	TRBV30	NA	NA	TRBJ1-4	TGTGCCTGGAGTGTATGGGGGGTAGAAAAACTGTTTTTT	CAWSVWGVEKLFF
15	TRBV7-2	NA	few	TRBJ1-2	TGTGCCAGCAGCTTAGCATGGGGGACCGACTATGGCTACACCTTC	CASSLAWGTDYGYTF
15	TRBV7-2	TRBD2	NA	TRBJ2-5	TGTGCCAGCAGCACTGGACTAGCGGGACAAGAGACCCAGTACTTC	CASSTGLAGQETQYF
17	TRBV15	NA	NA	TRBJ2-5	TGTGCCACCAGCAGAGACTCCGGGCCGACAACGTCAGAGACCCAGTACTTC	CATSRDSGPTTSETQYF
14	TRBV9	NA	NA	TRBJ2-2	TGTGCCAGCAGGGGACGCTTGTACACCGGGGAGCTGTTTTTT	CASRGRLYTGELFF
14	TRBV6-1	TRBD1	NA	TRBJ1-1	TGTGCCAGCAGGGGGACAGGGGTGGGCACTGAAGCTTTCTTT	CASRGTGVGTEAFF
15	TRBV4-1	TRBD1	NA	TRBJ2-7	TGCGCCAGCAGCCGGAAACAGGGGGAGGCCTACGAGCAGTACTTC	CASSRKQGEAYEQYF
14	TRBV6-6	NA	NA	TRBJ2-3	TGTGCCAGCAGTTACCGCCCTGGGACAGATACGCAGTATTTT	CASSYRPGTDTQYF
15	TRBV4-1	NA	NA	TRBJ2-2	TGCGCCAGCAGCCCACACCCAGCAAGGGCCGGGGAGCTGTTTTTT	CASSPHPARAGELFF
15	TRBV2	NA	NA	TRBJ2-4	TGTGCCAGCAGTCTCGAAAACAGGGGGGGCAACATTCAGTACTTC	CASSLENRGGNIQYF
15	TRBV5-1	NA	NA	TRBJ1-1	TGCGCCAGCAGCTTGGAGCCCGGGCTTAAAACTGAAGCTTTCTTT	CASSLEPGLKTEAFF